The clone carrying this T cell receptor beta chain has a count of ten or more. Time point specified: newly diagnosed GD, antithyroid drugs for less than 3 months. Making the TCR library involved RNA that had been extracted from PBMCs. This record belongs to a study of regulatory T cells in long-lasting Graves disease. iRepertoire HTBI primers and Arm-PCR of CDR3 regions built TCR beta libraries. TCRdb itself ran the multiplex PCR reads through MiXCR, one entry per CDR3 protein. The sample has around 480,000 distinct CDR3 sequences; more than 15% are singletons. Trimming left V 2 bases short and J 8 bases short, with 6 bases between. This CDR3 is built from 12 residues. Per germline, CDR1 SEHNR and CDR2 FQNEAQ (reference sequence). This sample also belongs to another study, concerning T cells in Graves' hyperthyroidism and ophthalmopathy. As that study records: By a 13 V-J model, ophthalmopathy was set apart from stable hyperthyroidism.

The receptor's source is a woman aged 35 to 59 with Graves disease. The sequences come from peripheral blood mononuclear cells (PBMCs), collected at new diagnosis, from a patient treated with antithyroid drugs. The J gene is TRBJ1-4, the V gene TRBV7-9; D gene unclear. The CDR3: CASSLPQEKLFF. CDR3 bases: TGTGCCAGCAGCTTACCACAGGAAAAACTGTTTTTT.